The 21 T cell receptor beta chains below were found in one sample sequenced in a study of PD-1 blockade in mismatch repair-deficient tumors. TCRdb's copy holds only in-frame clones and misses some; the assay was immunoSEQ multiplex PCR. This table holds fewer than 60,000 clones, 77% found once. Source: PBMCs, taken before pembrolizumab treatment. These receptors were obtained from an adult with mismatch repair-deficient cancer.

The CDR3 loop reads CASSPPPRDGNTIYF. DNA for the CDR3: TGTGCCAGCAGCCCCCCCCCGAGAGATGGAAACACCATATATTTT. The chain recombines TRBV7-2 with TRBJ1-3; D gene ambiguous. V dropped 5 bases and J dropped 3 bases, with 14 bases sitting between them. The germline V gene encodes CDR1 SGHTA and CDR2 FQGNSA. The CDR3 is 15 residues long.

The chain carries TRBV7-8 and TRBJ2-7; maybe TRBD2 (5 bases). Per the germline V gene, CDR1 is SGHVS and CDR2 is FQNEAQ. V dropped 5 bases and J dropped 1 base, with 15 bases sitting between them. This CDR3 is 15 amino acids long. This CDR3 is CASSPGWRKSYEQYF. DNA of the CDR3: TGTGCCAGCAGCCCGGGCTGGAGGAAGTCCTACGAGCAGTACTTC.

The V gene is TRBV5-4, the J gene TRBJ2-2; D is ambiguous. The length of the CDR3 is 14 residues. Trimming removed 1 base from V and 6 bases from J, with 10 bases in between. Germline V gene data show CDR1 as SGHNT and CDR2 as YYREEE (reference sequence). The CDR3 coding sequence is TGTGCCAGCAGCTTGATTAGTGGTCCCGGGGAGCTGTTTTTT. The encoded protein is CASSLISGPGELFF. The complete variable domain, with remaining parts taken from reference TRBV5-4 and TRBJ2-2, reads ETGVTQSPTHLIKTRGQQVTLRCSSQSGHNTVSWYQQALGQGPQFIFQYYREEENGRGNFPPRFSGLQFPNYSSELNVNALELDDSALYLCASSLISGPGELFFGEGSRLTVL.

The chain employs TRBV4-3 and TRBJ2-3; D possibly corresponds to TRBD2 (6 bases). Between the trimmed V and J ends, which lost 0 bases and 0 bases, there was a span of 10 bases. Germline V gives CDR1 LGHNA, CDR2 YSLEER. CDR3 length equals 16 residues. DNA for the CDR3: TGCGCCAGCAGCCAAGATTCGCGGGATAGCACAGATACGCAGTATTTT. It is translated as CASSQDSRDSTDTQYF.

The rearrangement links TRBV5-5 to TRBJ2-1; D is ambiguous. With 0 bases removed from V and 3 bases from J, the gap between germline ends came to 7 bases. The germline V gene encodes CDR1 SGHKS and CDR2 YYEKEE (reference sequence). The CDR3 totals 14 residues. The CDR3 spells CASSLEGSYNEQFF. The DNA of the CDR3 is TGTGCCAGCAGCTTGGAGGGAAGCTACAATGAGCAGTTCTTC.

V gene TRBV27 combines with J gene TRBJ1-1, with D possibly matching TRBD1 (6 bases). The CDR3 runs to 15 residues. V shed 6 bases and J shed 10 bases, with 24 bases lying between them. Germline CDR1 is MNHEY and CDR2 is SMNVEV (reference sequence). CDR3 amino acids: CASSKSDARQAGAFF. Written as DNA, the CDR3 is TGTGCCAGCAGCAAATCCGACGCTCGACAGGCTGGAGCTTTCTTT.

This clone was counted a single time. The J gene is TRBJ1-2, the V gene TRBV18, with D possibly matching TRBD1 (6 bases). Germline V gene lookup returns CDR1 KGHSH and CDR2 LQKENI. Trimming removed 0 bases at V and 5 bases at J, with 13 bases between. The CDR3 is 15 residues long. The CDR3 loop reads CASSPPKGQGYGYTF. CDR3 nucleotide sequence: TGTGCCAGCTCACCACCGAAGGGACAAGGTTATGGCTACACCTTC.

This chain connects TRBV5-5 to TRBJ2-6; 8 bases are a match to TRBD1. The CDR3 spans 19 residues. In germline, CDR1 is SGHKS, CDR2 YYEKEE (reference sequence). Germline trimming cut 0 bases from V and 2 bases from J; bases unmatched to any gene: 10. The CDR3 DNA reads TGTGCCAGCAGCTTGGTAAGGCAGGGGGCTTTAGCTGGGGCCAACGTCCTGACTTTC. Its protein product is CASSLVRQGALAGANVLTF.

The rearrangement links TRBV4-2 to TRBJ2-6; 9 nucleotides align to TRBD2. This CDR3 comprises 17 residues. J was trimmed by 0 bases and V by 1 base; bases with no gene match: 1. Germline assignment: CDR1 LGHNA and CDR2 YNFKEQ. The CDR3 region is CASSQATSGSGANVLTF. In DNA, the CDR3 is TGTGCCAGCAGCCAAGCGACTAGCGGCTCTGGGGCCAACGTCCTGACTTTC.

Only a few counts were recorded for this clone. This chain links TRBV9 with TRBJ2-1; 7 positions agree with TRBD2. CDR1 SGDLS and CDR2 YYNGEE come from the germline V gene. The CDR3 has 15 residues. V lost 2 bases, J lost 10 bases, and 12 bases stayed unmatched. CDR3 DNA: TGTGCCAGCAGCGTCTCGACTAGCCCGGGCAACGAGCAGTTCTTC. Translating it yields CASSVSTSPGNEQFF.

CDR3 sequence (DNA): TGTGCCAGCATCCCGGGGGGCAAGTTCGAGGAAGCTTTCTTT. Amino acid sequence: CASIPGGKFEEAFF. The V and J genes are TRBV6-6 and TRBJ1-1, with D possibly TRBD1 on 6 matching bases. The germline CDR1 and CDR2 sequences are MNHNY and SVGAGI (reference sequence). Deletions cut 7 bases from V and 8 bases from J, with 20 bases between. The CDR3 is 14 amino acids.

This clone is termed medium-sized. V usage is TRBV7-9 and J usage is TRBJ2-1; D is perhaps TRBD1 (6 bases). Germline V CDR1 and CDR2: SEHNR, FQNEAQ (reference sequence). This CDR3 has 14 amino acids. Trimming shortened V by 7 bases and J by 3 bases, and 13 bases separated the two germline ends. CDR3 sequence (DNA): TGTGCCAGCACCCCCCTCAGGGGCTACAATGAGCAGTTCTTC. Translating gives CASTPLRGYNEQFF.

This chain uses TRBV9 with TRBJ2-2, with 7 bases that match TRBD1. The CDR3 consists of 15 residues. Germline assignment: CDR1 SGDLS and CDR2 YYNGEE. The V segment lost 3 bases and the J segment 3 bases; nucleotides outside the gene matches: 5. The CDR3: CASSGDRAHTGELFF. CDR3 DNA: TGTGCCAGCAGCGGTGACAGGGCGCACACCGGGGAGCTGTTTTTT. The complete variable domain, with remaining parts taken from reference TRBV9 and TRBJ2-2, reads DSGVTQTPKHLITATGQRVTLRCSPRSGDLSVYWYQQSLDQGLQFLIQYYNGEERAKGNILERFSAQQFPDLHSELNLSSLELGDSALYFCASSGDRAHTGELFFGEGSRLTVL.

The J gene is TRBJ2-3, the V gene TRBV14; D might be TRBD1 (5 bases). The length of the CDR3 is 14 residues. In germline, CDR1 is SGHDN, CDR2 FVKESK. DNA of the CDR3: TGTGCATCTTCCAGGGCCCTCCTACCGGATACGCAGTATTTT. As protein: CASSRALLPDTQYF.

The J gene is TRBJ2-7, the V gene TRBV6-5, with no clear D. Germline V gene data show CDR1 as MNHEY and CDR2 as SVGAGI. The V end lost 0 bases, the J end lost 6 bases, and 12 bases lay between the germline ends. The CDR3 runs to 14 residues. The CDR3 reads CASSYSAQTGEQYF. The CDR3 coding sequence is TGTGCCAGCAGTTACTCCGCCCAGACTGGCGAGCAGTACTTC.

The V call is TRBV19, the J call TRBJ2-1, with TRBD2 matching over 13 bases. Per the germline V gene, CDR1 is LNHDA and CDR2 is SQIVND (reference sequence). This CDR3 has 18 residues. Trimming cost V 0 bases and J 3 bases; bases outside gene matches: 5. CDR3 loop: CASSIEGTSGTYYNEQFF. CDR3 bases: TGTGCCAGTAGTATAGAGGGGACTAGCGGGACCTACTACAATGAGCAGTTCTTC.

The chain carries TRBV9 and TRBJ2-3; no clear D gene. Germline assignment: CDR1 SGDLS and CDR2 YYNGEE. The CDR3 sequence is 12 residues long. Trimming took 0 bases from V and 5 from J, leaving 4 bases between them. The DNA for the CDR3 is TGTGCCAGCAGCGTAGACCAAGATACGCAGTATTTT. As protein: CASSVDQDTQYF.

A few counts support this clone. An end of the junction does not agree with germline; a read error may underlie this. V usage is TRBV7-7 and J usage is TRBJ2-7; unclear D gene. Germline CDR1 and CDR2: SSHAT and FNYEAQ (reference sequence). The CDR3 loop spans 13 amino acids. The CDR3 nucleotides are TGTGCTAGCAGCTTAGCTACCGAGTACGAGCAGTACTTC. Amino acids: CASSLATEYEQYF.

Remarks on this clone: An end of the junction differs from the germline gene, which may be a read error. This chain connects TRBV10-2 to TRBJ2-5, with D perhaps TRBD2 (5 bases). Germline V gene data show CDR1 as WSHSY and CDR2 as SAAADI. The CDR3 contains 13 residues. This chain's CDR3 is CASNEPAGETQYF. CDR3 nucleotides: TGCGCCAGCAATGAGCCCGCGGGAGAGACCCAGTACTTC.

This clone was counted a single time. The chain recombines TRBV27 with TRBJ2-3; TRBD2 might be the D (6 bases). Germline V gives CDR1 MNHEY, CDR2 SMNVEV (reference sequence). V was pared by 5 bases and J by 1 base, with 25 bases between. CDR3 length: 19 amino acids. The CDR3 sequence: CASSEQFGGPPPRTDTQYF. CDR3 bases: TGTGCCAGCAGTGAGCAATTCGGGGGACCGCCTCCTCGCACAGATACGCAGTATTTT.

This sequence joins TRBV30 and TRBJ1-1; perhaps TRBD1 as D (5 bases). The CDR3 consists of 13 residues. Between the trimmed V and J ends, which lost 5 bases and 3 bases, there was a span of 13 bases. Germline V gives CDR1 GTSNPN, CDR2 SVGIG (reference sequence). CDR3 region: CAWAPLGDTEAFF. Written as DNA, the CDR3 is TGTGCCTGGGCCCCTCTGGGGGACACTGAAGCTTTCTTT.